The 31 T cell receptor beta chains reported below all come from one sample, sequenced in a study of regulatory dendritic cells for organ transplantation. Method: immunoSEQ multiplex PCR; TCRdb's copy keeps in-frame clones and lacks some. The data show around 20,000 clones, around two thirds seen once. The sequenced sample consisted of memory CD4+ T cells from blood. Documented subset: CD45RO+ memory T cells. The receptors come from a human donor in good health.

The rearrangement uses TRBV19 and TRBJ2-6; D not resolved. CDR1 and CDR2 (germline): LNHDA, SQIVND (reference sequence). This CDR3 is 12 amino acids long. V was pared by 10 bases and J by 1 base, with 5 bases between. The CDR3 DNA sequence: TGTGCCACGGTTTCTGGGGCCAACGTCCTGACTTTC. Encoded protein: CATVSGANVLTF.

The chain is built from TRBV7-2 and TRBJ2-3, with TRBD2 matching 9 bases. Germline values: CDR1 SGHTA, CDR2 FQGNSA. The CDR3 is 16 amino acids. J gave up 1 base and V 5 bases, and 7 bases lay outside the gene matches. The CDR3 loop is CASSPRGGGGTDTQYF. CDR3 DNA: TGTGCCAGCAGCCCGCGCGGCGGGGGGGGCACAGATACGCAGTATTTT.

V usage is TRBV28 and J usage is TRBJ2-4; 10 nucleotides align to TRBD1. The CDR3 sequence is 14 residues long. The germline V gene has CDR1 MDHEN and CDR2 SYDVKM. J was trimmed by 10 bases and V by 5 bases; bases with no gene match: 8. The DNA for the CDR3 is TGTGCCAGCAGTATTCCGGGACAGGGGAGAATTCAGTACTTC. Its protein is CASSIPGQGRIQYF.

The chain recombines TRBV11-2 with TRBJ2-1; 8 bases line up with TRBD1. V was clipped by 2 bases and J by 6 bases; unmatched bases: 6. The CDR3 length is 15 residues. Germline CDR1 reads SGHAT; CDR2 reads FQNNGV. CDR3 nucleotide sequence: TGTGCCAGCAGCTTACTAAGGACAGGGTCCAATGAGCAGTTCTTC. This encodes CASSLLRTGSNEQFF.

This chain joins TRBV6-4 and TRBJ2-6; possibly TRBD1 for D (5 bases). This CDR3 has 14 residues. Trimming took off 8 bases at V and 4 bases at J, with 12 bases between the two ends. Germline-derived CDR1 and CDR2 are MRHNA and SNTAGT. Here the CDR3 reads CASAPGSGANVLTF. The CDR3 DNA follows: TGTGCCAGCGCCCCAGGGTCCGGGGCCAACGTCCTGACTTTC.

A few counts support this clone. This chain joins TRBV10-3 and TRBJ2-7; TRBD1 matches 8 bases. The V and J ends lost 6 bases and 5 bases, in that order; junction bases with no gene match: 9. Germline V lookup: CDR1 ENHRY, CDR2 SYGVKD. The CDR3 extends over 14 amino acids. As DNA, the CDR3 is TGTGCCATCAGCAGGGGACAGGAGGCCAACGAGCAGTACTTC. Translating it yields CAISRGQEANEQYF.

CDR3 loop: CASSLTWDTRSFYNSPLHF. The CDR3 DNA sequence: TGTGCCAGCAGCTTAACGTGGGACACACGCTCTTTCTATAATTCACCCCTCCACTTT. The genes are TRBV11-3 and TRBJ1-6; perhaps TRBD1 as D (6 bases). The CDR3 length is 19 residues. Germline V gene sequence: CDR1 SGHNT, CDR2 YENEEA. Trimming pared 2 bases from V and 3 bases from J, leaving 20 bases between.

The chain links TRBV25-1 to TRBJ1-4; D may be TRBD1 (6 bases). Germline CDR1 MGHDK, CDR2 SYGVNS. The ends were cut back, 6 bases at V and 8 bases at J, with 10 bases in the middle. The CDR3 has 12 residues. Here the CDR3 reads CASRGAGEKLFF. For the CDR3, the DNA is TGTGCCAGCAGGGGGGCAGGCGAAAAACTGTTTTTT.

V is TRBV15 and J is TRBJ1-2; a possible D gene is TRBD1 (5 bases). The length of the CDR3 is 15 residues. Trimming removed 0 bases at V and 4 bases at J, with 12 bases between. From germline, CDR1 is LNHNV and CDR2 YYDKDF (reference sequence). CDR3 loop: CATSRDRGYGYGYTF. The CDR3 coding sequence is TGTGCCACCAGCAGAGATAGGGGCTACGGCTATGGCTACACCTTC.

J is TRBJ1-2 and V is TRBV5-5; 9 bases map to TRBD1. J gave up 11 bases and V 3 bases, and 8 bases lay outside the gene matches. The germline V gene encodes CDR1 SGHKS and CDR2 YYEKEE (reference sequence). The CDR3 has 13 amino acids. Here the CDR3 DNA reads TGTGCCAGCAGCTGGGACAGGGAGGGAGGGTACACCTTC. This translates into CASSWDREGGYTF.

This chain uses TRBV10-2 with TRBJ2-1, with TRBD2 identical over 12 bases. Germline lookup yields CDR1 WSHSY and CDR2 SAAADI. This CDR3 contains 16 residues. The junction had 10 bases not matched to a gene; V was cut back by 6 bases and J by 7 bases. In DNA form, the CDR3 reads TGCGCCAGCAGGGGTGCTAGCGGGGGGGTAGGAAATGAGCAGTTCTTC. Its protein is CASRGASGGVGNEQFF.

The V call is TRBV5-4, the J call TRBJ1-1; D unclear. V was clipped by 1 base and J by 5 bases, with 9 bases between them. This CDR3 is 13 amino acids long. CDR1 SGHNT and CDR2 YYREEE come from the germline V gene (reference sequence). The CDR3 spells CASSLFRGTEAFF. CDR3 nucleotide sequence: TGTGCCAGCAGCTTGTTTCGAGGGACTGAAGCTTTCTTT.

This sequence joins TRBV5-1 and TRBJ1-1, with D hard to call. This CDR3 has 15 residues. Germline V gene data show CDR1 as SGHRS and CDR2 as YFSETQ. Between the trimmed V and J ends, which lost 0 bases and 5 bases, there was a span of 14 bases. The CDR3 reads CASSLEQNYKTEAFF. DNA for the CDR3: TGCGCCAGCAGCTTGGAACAGAATTACAAGACTGAAGCTTTCTTT. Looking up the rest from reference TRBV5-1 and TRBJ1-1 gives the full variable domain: KAGVTQTPRYLIKTRGQQVTLSCSPISGHRSVSWYQQTPGQGLQFLFEYFSETQRNKGNFPGRFSGRQFSNSRSEMNVSTLELGDSALYLCASSLEQNYKTEAFFGQGTRLTVV.

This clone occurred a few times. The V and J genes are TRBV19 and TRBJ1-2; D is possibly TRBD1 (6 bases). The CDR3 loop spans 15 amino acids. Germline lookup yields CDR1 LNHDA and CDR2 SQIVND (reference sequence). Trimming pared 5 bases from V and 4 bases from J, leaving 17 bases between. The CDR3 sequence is CASSVTGKASYGYTF. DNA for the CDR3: TGTGCCAGTAGTGTGACAGGAAAGGCGTCCTATGGCTACACCTTC.

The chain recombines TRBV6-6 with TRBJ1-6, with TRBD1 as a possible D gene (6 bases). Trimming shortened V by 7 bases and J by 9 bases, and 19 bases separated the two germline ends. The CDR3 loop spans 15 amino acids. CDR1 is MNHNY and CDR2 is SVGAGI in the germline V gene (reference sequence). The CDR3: CASTPVEQGASPLHF. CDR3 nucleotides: TGTGCCAGCACCCCAGTCGAACAGGGAGCTTCACCCCTCCACTTT.

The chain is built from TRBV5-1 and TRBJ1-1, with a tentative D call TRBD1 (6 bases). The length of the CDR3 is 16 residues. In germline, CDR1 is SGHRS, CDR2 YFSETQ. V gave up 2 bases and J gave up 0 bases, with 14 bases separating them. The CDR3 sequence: CASSLAGQLMNTEAFF. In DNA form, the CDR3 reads TGCGCCAGCAGCTTAGCAGGACAGCTGATGAACACTGAAGCTTTCTTT.

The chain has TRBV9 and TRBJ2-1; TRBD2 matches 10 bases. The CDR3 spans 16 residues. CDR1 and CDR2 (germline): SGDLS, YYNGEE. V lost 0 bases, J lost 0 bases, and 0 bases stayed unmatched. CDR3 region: CASSVGLAGSYNEQFF. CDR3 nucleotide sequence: TGTGCCAGCAGCGTAGGACTAGCGGGCTCCTACAATGAGCAGTTCTTC.

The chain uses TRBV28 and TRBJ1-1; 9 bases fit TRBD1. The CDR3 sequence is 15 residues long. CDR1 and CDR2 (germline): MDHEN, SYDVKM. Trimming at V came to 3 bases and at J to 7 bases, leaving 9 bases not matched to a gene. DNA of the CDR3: TGTGCCAGCAGTTTCTCCGGGACAGGGTACGGTGAAGCTTTCTTT. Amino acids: CASSFSGTGYGEAFF.

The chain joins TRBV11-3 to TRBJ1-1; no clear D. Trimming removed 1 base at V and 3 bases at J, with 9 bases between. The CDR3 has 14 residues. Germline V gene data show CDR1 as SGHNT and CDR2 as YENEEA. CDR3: CASSLASMYTEAFF. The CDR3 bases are TGTGCCAGCAGCTTAGCCAGTATGTACACTGAAGCTTTCTTT. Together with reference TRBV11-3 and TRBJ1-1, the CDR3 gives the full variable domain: EAGVVQSPRYKIIEKKQPVAFWCNPISGHNTLYWYLQNLGQGPELLIRYENEEAVDDSQLPKDRFSAERLKGVDSTLKIQPAELGDSAVYLCASSLASMYTEAFFGQGTRLTVV.

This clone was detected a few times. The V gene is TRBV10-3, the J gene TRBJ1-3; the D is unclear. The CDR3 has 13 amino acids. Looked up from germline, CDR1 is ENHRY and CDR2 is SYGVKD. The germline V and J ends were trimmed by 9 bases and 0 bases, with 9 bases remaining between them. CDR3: CAIRSSSGNTIYF. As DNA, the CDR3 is TGTGCCATAAGGAGTAGCTCTGGAAACACCATATATTTT.

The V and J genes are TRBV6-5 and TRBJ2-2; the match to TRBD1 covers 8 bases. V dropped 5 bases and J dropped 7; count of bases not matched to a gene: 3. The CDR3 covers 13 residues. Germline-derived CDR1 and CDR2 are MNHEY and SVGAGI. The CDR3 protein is CASSRTGNGELFF. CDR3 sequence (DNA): TGTGCCAGCAGTAGGACAGGGAACGGGGAGCTGTTTTTT.

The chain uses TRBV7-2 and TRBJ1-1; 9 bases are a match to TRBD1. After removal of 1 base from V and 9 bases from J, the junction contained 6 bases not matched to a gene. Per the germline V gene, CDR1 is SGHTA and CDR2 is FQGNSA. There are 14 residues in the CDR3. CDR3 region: CASSLVGDRGKAFF. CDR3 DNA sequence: TGTGCCAGCAGCTTAGTAGGAGACAGGGGGAAAGCTTTCTTT. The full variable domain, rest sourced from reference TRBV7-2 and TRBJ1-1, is GAGVSQSPSNKVTEKGKDVELRCDPISGHTALYWYRQSLGQGLEFLIYFQGNSAPDKSGLPSDRFSAERTGGSVSTLTIQRTQQEDSAVYLCASSLVGDRGKAFFGQGTRLTVV.

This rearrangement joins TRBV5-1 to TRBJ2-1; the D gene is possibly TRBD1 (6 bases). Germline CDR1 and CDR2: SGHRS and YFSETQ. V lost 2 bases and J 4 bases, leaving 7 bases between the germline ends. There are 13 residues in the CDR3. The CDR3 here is CASSLQGYNEQFF. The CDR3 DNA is TGCGCCAGCAGCTTACAGGGTTACAATGAGCAGTTCTTC.

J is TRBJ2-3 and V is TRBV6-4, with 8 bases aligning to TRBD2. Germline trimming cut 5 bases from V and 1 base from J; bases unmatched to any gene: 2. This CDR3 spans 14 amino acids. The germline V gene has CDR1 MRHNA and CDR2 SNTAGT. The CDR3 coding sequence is TGTGCCAGCAGTTATAGCGGGGGCACAGATACGCAGTATTTT. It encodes CASSYSGGTDTQYF.

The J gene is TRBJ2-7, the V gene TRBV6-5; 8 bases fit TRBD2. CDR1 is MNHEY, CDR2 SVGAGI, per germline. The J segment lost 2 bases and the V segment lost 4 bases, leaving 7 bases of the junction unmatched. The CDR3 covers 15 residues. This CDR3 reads CASSLGGGLPYEQYF. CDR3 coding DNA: TGTGCCAGCAGTTTGGGCGGGGGGCTCCCCTACGAGCAGTACTTC.

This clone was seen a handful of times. CDR3: CASSFEGGAGYGYTF. CDR3 bases: TGTGCCAGCAGCTTCGAAGGGGGCGCCGGCTATGGCTACACCTTC. The gene calls are TRBV7-2 and TRBJ1-2; 7 bases fit TRBD1. Per the germline V gene, CDR1 is SGHTA and CDR2 is FQGNSA. This CDR3 is built from 15 residues. J lost 4 bases, V lost 3 bases, and 8 bases had no gene match. The full variable domain, with the rest looked up from reference TRBV7-2 and TRBJ1-2, is GAGVSQSPSNKVTEKGKDVELRCDPISGHTALYWYRQSLGQGLEFLIYFQGNSAPDKSGLPSDRFSAERTGGSVSTLTIQRTQQEDSAVYLCASSFEGGAGYGYTFGSGTRLTVV.

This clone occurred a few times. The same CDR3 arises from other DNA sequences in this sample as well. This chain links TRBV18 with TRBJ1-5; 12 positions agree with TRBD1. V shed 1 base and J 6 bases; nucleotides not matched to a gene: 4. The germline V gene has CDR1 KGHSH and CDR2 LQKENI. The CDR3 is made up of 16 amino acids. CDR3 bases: TGTGCCAGCTCACCACAGGGACAGGGGGCGGCTCAGCCCCAGCATTTT. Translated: CASSPQGQGAAQPQHF.

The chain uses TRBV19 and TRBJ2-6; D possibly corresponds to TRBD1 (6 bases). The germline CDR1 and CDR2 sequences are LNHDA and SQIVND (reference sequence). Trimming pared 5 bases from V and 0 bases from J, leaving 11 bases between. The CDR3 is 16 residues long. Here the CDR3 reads CASSPRDTSGANVLTF. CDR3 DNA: TGTGCCAGTAGTCCCCGGGACACCTCTGGGGCCAACGTCCTGACTTTC.

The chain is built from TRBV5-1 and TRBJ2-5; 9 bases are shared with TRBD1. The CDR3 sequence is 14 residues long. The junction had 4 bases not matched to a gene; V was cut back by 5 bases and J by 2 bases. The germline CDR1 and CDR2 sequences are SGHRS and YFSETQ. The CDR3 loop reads CASSSQGAQETQYF. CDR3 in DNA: TGCGCCAGCAGTTCACAGGGGGCTCAAGAGACCCAGTACTTC.

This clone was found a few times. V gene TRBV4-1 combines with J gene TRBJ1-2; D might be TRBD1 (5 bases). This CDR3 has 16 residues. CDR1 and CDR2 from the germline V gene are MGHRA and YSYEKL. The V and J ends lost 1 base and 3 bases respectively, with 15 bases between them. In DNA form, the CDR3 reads TGCGCCAGCAGCCAAGTAATTCGGGTGGGGCACTATGGCTACACCTTC. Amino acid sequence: CASSQVIRVGHYGYTF.

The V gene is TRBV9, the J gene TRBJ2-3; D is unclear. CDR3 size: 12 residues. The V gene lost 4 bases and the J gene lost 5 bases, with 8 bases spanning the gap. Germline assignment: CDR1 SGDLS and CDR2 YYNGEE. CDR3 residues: CASSSLGDTQYF. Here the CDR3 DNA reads TGTGCCAGCAGCTCCCTAGGAGATACGCAGTATTTT. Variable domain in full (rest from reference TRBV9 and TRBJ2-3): DSGVTQTPKHLITATGQRVTLRCSPRSGDLSVYWYQQSLDQGLQFLIQYYNGEERAKGNILERFSAQQFPDLHSELNLSSLELGDSALYFCASSSLGDTQYFGPGTRLTVL.